One and the same sample provided the 13 T cell receptor beta chains below, sequenced in a study of blood T cell repertoires in COVID-19. Generated by immunoSEQ multiplex PCR, the TCRdb table keeps only in-frame clones and is missing some. Of about 120,000 clones listed, 86% are singletons. Source material: peripheral blood. These receptors all come from a man in his forties or fifties with acute or convalescent COVID-19.

The chain recombines TRBV9 with TRBJ2-2, with 11 positions matching TRBD2. This CDR3 is 18 amino acids long. Trimming took 4 bases from V and 2 from J; bases not matched to a gene: 10. In germline, CDR1 is SGDLS, CDR2 YYNGEE. The DNA of the CDR3 is TGTGCCAGCAGCTCTCATCGGGGACTAGCGGTTAACACCGGGGAGCTGTTTTTT. This codes for CASSSHRGLAVNTGELFF.

This rearrangement joins TRBV10-3 to TRBJ2-3; the match to TRBD2 covers 11 bases. The CDR3 runs to 19 residues. Germline V gene data show CDR1 as ENHRY and CDR2 as SYGVKD. Germline trimming cut 6 bases from V and 2 bases from J; bases unmatched to any gene: 16. The CDR3 DNA follows: TGTGCCATCAGCCAGGGGTCCAGGAGGACTAGCGGGTACACAGATACGCAGTATTTT. The encoded protein is CAISQGSRRTSGYTDTQYF.

The chain has TRBV27 and TRBJ2-7, with TRBD2 identical over 13 bases. The germline V gene has CDR1 MNHEY and CDR2 SMNVEV (reference sequence). The CDR3 length is 15 residues. The trim removed 2 bases at V and 2 bases at J, leaving 0 bases unmatched. The CDR3 loop reads CASSLTSGRAYEQYF. DNA of the CDR3: TGTGCCAGCAGTTTAACTAGCGGGAGGGCCTACGAGCAGTACTTC.

Here the CDR3 reads CASSAGGAGNYGYTF. The CDR3 DNA sequence: TGTGCCAGCAGCGCCGGGGGAGCAGGAAACTATGGCTACACCTTC. The chain has TRBV9 and TRBJ1-2; D perhaps matches TRBD1 (5 bases). This CDR3 is built from 15 residues. Trimming took off 3 bases at V and 2 bases at J, with 14 bases between the two ends. The germline CDR1 and CDR2 sequences are SGDLS and YYNGEE. Together with reference TRBV9 and TRBJ1-2, the CDR3 gives the full variable domain: DSGVTQTPKHLITATGQRVTLRCSPRSGDLSVYWYQQSLDQGLQFLIQYYNGEERAKGNILERFSAQQFPDLHSELNLSSLELGDSALYFCASSAGGAGNYGYTFGSGTRLTVV.

V is TRBV13 and J is TRBJ2-2; D call uncertain. V lost 3 bases and J lost 3, with 2 bases in between. There are 12 residues in the CDR3. Germline lookup yields CDR1 PRHDT and CDR2 FYEKMQ (reference sequence). CDR3 nucleotides: TGTGCCAGCAGCTTCGACACCGGGGAGCTGTTTTTT. Its protein is CASSFDTGELFF.

The rearrangement links TRBV7-8 to TRBJ2-1, with 7 bases that match TRBD2. Per the germline V gene, CDR1 is SGHVS and CDR2 is FQNEAQ. The CDR3 contains 15 residues. After removal of 2 bases from V and 8 bases from J, the junction contained 9 bases not matched to a gene. CDR3 in DNA: TGTGCCAGCAGCTTATATACTAGCGAGAGCGATGAGCAGTTCTTC. Translated: CASSLYTSESDEQFF. The full variable domain, with the rest looked up from reference TRBV7-8 and TRBJ2-1, is GAGVSQSPRYKVAKRGQDVALRCDPISGHVSLFWYQQALGQGPEFLTYFQNEAQLDKSGLPSDRFFAERPEGSVSTLKIQRTQQEDSAVYLCASSLYTSESDEQFFGPGTRLTVL.

This chain joins TRBV29-1 and TRBJ1-2, with D maybe TRBD1 (6 bases). Germline V gene data show CDR1 as SQVTM and CDR2 as ANQGSEA. V lost 6 bases to trimming and J lost 5 bases, with 16 bases between them. This CDR3 comprises 13 residues. The CDR3 nucleotides are TGCAGCGTAGAGGGAAGGGGGATGTATGGCTACACCTTC. Translation gives CSVEGRGMYGYTF.

V and J are TRBV25-1 and TRBJ2-7; D gene uncertain. This CDR3 has 12 amino acids. Germline loops: CDR1 MGHDK, CDR2 SYGVNS. The V gene lost 3 bases and the J gene lost 6 bases, with 9 bases spanning the gap. DNA of the CDR3: TGTGCCAGCAGTGATGTTAGTCTCGAGCAGTACTTC. Translating gives CASSDVSLEQYF.

This clone has just one count. The chain is built from TRBV7-2 and TRBJ1-5, with a weak D call TRBD1 (5 bases). Trimming pared 4 bases from V and 5 bases from J, leaving 15 bases between. The CDR3 has 15 residues. Per germline, CDR1 SGHTA and CDR2 FQGNSA. CDR3 nucleotide sequence: TGTGCCAGCAGCTCCTTGGGCAGGGCCGATCAGCCCCAGCATTTT. This gives the protein CASSSLGRADQPQHF.

The chain employs TRBV7-8 and TRBJ1-5; D might be TRBD1 (6 bases). V was clipped by 4 bases and J by 0 bases, with 19 bases between them. This CDR3 region has 18 residues. The germline gives CDR1 SGHVS, CDR2 FQNEAQ. The CDR3 is CASSSDRLRALSNQPQHF. The CDR3 DNA follows: TGTGCCAGCAGCTCCGACAGGCTGAGAGCCCTTAGCAATCAGCCCCAGCATTTT.

The chain combines TRBV18 with TRBJ1-1; no firm D call. Germline assignment: CDR1 KGHSH and CDR2 LQKENI. The CDR3 is made up of 12 amino acids. V gave up 3 bases and J gave up 3 bases, with 5 bases separating them. CDR3 nucleotides: TGTGCCAGCTCACCCGGAGACACTGAAGCTTTCTTT. Translating gives CASSPGDTEAFF.

This chain joins TRBV4-1 and TRBJ2-5; TRBD2 aligns across 11 bases. The germline CDR1 and CDR2 sequences are MGHRA and YSYEKL. Losses at the gene ends were 5 bases for V and 0 bases for J; bases not matched to a gene: 5. The CDR3 sequence is 16 residues long. CDR3 in amino acids: CASSEQTSGNQETQYF. The CDR3 DNA sequence: TGCGCCAGCAGCGAGCAGACTAGCGGGAACCAAGAGACCCAGTACTTC.

The chain is built from TRBV27 and TRBJ1-1; D unclear. V lost 5 bases, J lost 4 bases, and 14 bases lay in between. This CDR3 has 14 amino acids. Germline lookup yields CDR1 MNHEY and CDR2 SMNVEV (reference sequence). This CDR3 reads CASSPRRVSTEAFF. The CDR3 DNA follows: TGTGCCAGCAGTCCCCGCCGGGTGAGCACTGAAGCTTTCTTT.